A single sample gave rise to the 26 T cell receptor beta chains below, sequenced in a study of Graves' ophthalmopathy and Graves' hyperthyroidism. Researchers took RNA transcripts and amplified TCR beta CDR3 regions from them. HTBI primers were employed in first-round RT-PCR, then a second-round multiplex PCR followed. TCRdb passed the multiplex PCR reads through MiXCR, listing each CDR3 protein once. The repertoire has about 380,000 distinct CDR3 sequences, 15% of them found once; the top ten carry 5.5% to 7%. Sequencing used peripheral blood. The receptors come from a woman between 18 and 29 years old with stable Graves' hyperthyroidism.

This chain uses TRBV12-3 or TRBV12-4 with TRBJ1-2, with a weak D call TRBD1 (5 bases). Trimming removed 6 bases at V and 6 bases at J, with 23 bases between. The CDR3 is 16 amino acids. In DNA, the CDR3 is TGTGCCAGCAGCACAGAATGGAGGGGATTTGTGGATGGCTACACCTTC. Translated: CASSTEWRGFVDGYTF.

The chain carries TRBV5-6 and TRBJ2-4; 7 nucleotides line up with TRBD1. This CDR3 region has 20 residues. From germline, CDR1 is SGHDT and CDR2 YYEEEE. V gave up 0 bases and J gave up 0 bases; unmatched junction bases: 15. The CDR3 nucleotides read TGTGCCAGCAGCTTGGAAGTGGGGACAGCATCTAGAAAAGCCAAAAACATTCAGTACTTC. Amino acid sequence: CASSLEVGTASRKAKNIQYF.

In this sample, this clonotype turned up a few times. J is TRBJ2-2 and V is TRBV6-5; D is unresolved. This CDR3 contains 13 residues. Trimming removed 0 bases at V and 6 bases at J, with 5 bases between. Germline V gene data show CDR1 as MNHEY and CDR2 as SVGAGI. The CDR3 DNA follows: TGTGCCAGCAGTTACTCCCCTCCCGGGGAGCTGTTTTTT. Encoded protein: CASSYSPPGELFF.

This clonotype has a count of ten or more. This rearrangement joins TRBV19 to TRBJ1-1; D may be TRBD1 (5 bases). Between the trimmed V and J ends, which lost 4 bases and 0 bases, there was a span of 15 bases. The CDR3 consists of 16 residues. From germline, CDR1 is LNHDA and CDR2 SQIVND (reference sequence). This CDR3 is CASSTSLTVLNTEAFF. For the CDR3, the DNA is TGTGCCAGTAGTACTTCCTTGACAGTTTTGAACACTGAAGCTTTCTTT. Using reference TRBV19 and TRBJ1-1 for the parts outside the CDR3, the full variable domain is DGGITQSPKYLFRKEGQNVTLSCEQNLNHDAMYWYRQDPGQGLRLIYYSQIVNDFQKGDIAEGYSVSREKKESFPLTVTSAQKNPTAFYLCASSTSLTVLNTEAFFGQGTRLTVV.

The chain couples TRBV6-5 to TRBJ1-5, with TRBD1 identical over 7 bases. V shed 6 bases and J 3 bases; nucleotides not matched to a gene: 11. Germline V lookup: CDR1 MNHEY, CDR2 SVGAGI. The CDR3 runs to 16 residues. The CDR3 reads CASSLPGTADNQPQHF. For the CDR3, the DNA is TGTGCCAGCAGCTTACCCGGGACAGCAGACAATCAGCCCCAGCATTTT.

This clonotype was found once. V and J are TRBV3-1 and TRBJ2-7; D remains unclear. The V end was cut by 0 bases, the J end by 2 bases, with 8 bases between. CDR3 size: 14 residues. Germline CDR1 LGHDT, CDR2 YNNKEL (reference sequence). The CDR3: CASSQDWVPYEQYF. The CDR3 DNA sequence: TGTGCCAGCAGCCAAGATTGGGTCCCCTACGAGCAGTACTTC.

This clonotype showed up many times. The J gene is TRBJ2-4, the V gene TRBV7-2, with 9 nucleotides matching TRBD2. With 5 bases clipped from V and 8 bases from J, the junction kept 16 bases outside the gene matches. The CDR3 runs to 17 residues. Germline V gene data show CDR1 as SGHTA and CDR2 as FQGNSA. CDR3: CASSPRGGGGARDIQYF. As DNA, the CDR3 is TGTGCCAGCAGCCCTCGCGGGGGCGGGGGGGCCCGGGACATTCAGTACTTC.

V usage is TRBV20-1 and J usage is TRBJ1-2; possible D gene TRBD1, 5 bases. The CDR3 length is 11 residues. CDR1 is DFQATT, CDR2 SNEGSKA, per germline (reference sequence). Trimming removed 2 bases from V and 8 bases from J, with 9 bases in between. CDR3 in DNA: TGCAGTGCTAGACAGGGAATGGGCTACACCTTC. Residues: CSARQGMGYTF.

This clonotype was detected ten times or more. The V and J genes are TRBV27 and TRBJ1-1; D is ambiguous. Per the germline V gene, CDR1 is MNHEY and CDR2 is SMNVEV (reference sequence). The CDR3 sequence is 14 residues long. The V end lost 3 bases, the J end lost 4 bases, and 12 bases lay between the germline ends. CDR3: CASSFVPVGTEAFF. As DNA, the CDR3 is TGTGCCAGCAGTTTTGTACCAGTTGGCACTGAAGCTTTCTTT.

CDR3 sequence (DNA): TGTGCCACCAGTGATTCAACTCTAGCGGGGACCCAAGAGACCCAGTACTTC. The encoded protein is CATSDSTLAGTQETQYF. The chain combines TRBV24-1 with TRBJ2-5; 9 bases are shared with TRBD2. The CDR3 spans 17 residues. The germline CDR1 and CDR2 sequences are KGHDR and SFDVKD. V shed 2 bases and J 1 base; nucleotides not matched to a gene: 7.

This clonotype has ten or more counts. The rearrangement uses TRBV6-2 or TRBV6-3 and TRBJ2-3; D is uncertain. Trimming cost V 5 bases and J 7 bases, with 7 bases left between them. This CDR3 contains 11 residues. Germline CDR1 reads MNHEY; CDR2 reads SVGEGT. The CDR3 region is CASSLANTQYF. CDR3 DNA: TGTGCCAGCAGTCTCGCAAATACGCAGTATTTT.

This clonotype was recorded at least ten times. The chain recombines TRBV19 with TRBJ1-6; no clear D gene. V was clipped by 5 bases and J by 7 bases, with 15 bases between them. This CDR3 is 15 amino acids long. Germline-derived CDR1 and CDR2 are LNHDA and SQIVND (reference sequence). The CDR3 region is CASSPTLLGNSPLHF. The CDR3 nucleotides are TGTGCCAGTAGTCCGACATTGCTAGGGAATTCACCCCTCCACTTT.

This clonotype came up many times. V and J are TRBV11-1 and TRBJ2-7; the D gene is possibly TRBD1 (6 bases). Germline V gives CDR1 SGHAT, CDR2 FQDESV (reference sequence). CDR3 length: 15 residues. Trimming removed 5 bases at V and 1 base at J, with 15 bases between. In DNA, the CDR3 is TGTGCCAGCAGCAATCCTAGGACAGCTTCCTACGAGCAGTACTTC. Amino acid sequence: CASSNPRTASYEQYF.

This clonotype has ten or more counts. The chain joins TRBV29-1 to TRBJ1-1, with TRBD1 as a possible D gene (5 bases). The CDR3 covers 11 residues. CDR1 is SQVTM, CDR2 ANQGSEA, per germline. V was trimmed by 4 bases and J by 4 bases, leaving 7 bases between them. The CDR3 loop is CSVVRGTEAFF. The DNA for the CDR3 is TGCAGCGTTGTGAGGGGCACTGAAGCTTTCTTT.

This clonotype was picked up many times. The chain carries TRBV20-1 and TRBJ1-2; D might be TRBD1 (5 bases). Trimming removed 2 bases at V and 2 bases at J, with 24 bases between. Per germline, CDR1 DFQATT and CDR2 SNEGSKA (reference sequence). The CDR3 covers 18 residues. CDR3 DNA sequence: TGCAGTGCTAGAAACATGGGCAGAGGGCAGGGCCGCAACTATGGCTACACCTTC. Translating it yields CSARNMGRGQGRNYGYTF.

This clonotype was observed at least ten times. The rearrangement uses TRBV5-1 and TRBJ2-5; D remains ambiguous. The CDR3 runs to 14 residues. The germline V gene has CDR1 SGHRS and CDR2 YFSETQ. Trimming shortened V by 0 bases and J by 3 bases, and 9 bases separated the two germline ends. This CDR3 is CASSLAQAEETQYF. DNA of the CDR3: TGCGCCAGCAGCTTGGCCCAGGCTGAAGAGACCCAGTACTTC. Filled out from reference TRBV5-1 and TRBJ2-5, the complete variable domain reads KAGVTQTPRYLIKTRGQQVTLSCSPISGHRSVSWYQQTPGQGLQFLFEYFSETQRNKGNFPGRFSGRQFSNSRSEMNVSTLELGDSALYLCASSLAQAEETQYFGPGTRLLVL.

The V gene is TRBV18, the J gene TRBJ1-1, with 10 bases identical to TRBD1. The CDR3 is 14 amino acids. Germline CDR1 reads KGHSH; CDR2 reads LQKENI. J was trimmed by 5 bases and V by 2 bases; bases with no gene match: 2. The CDR3, as DNA: TGTGCCAGCTCACCAGGGACAGGGGTAACTGAAGCTTTCTTT. Its protein is CASSPGTGVTEAFF.

This clonotype was picked up many times. Here the CDR3 DNA reads TGTGCCAGCACAGGGAGTAGAGACGGTGCCTACGAGCAGTACTTC. Its protein product is CASTGSRDGAYEQYF. This chain uses TRBV6-2 or TRBV6-3 with TRBJ2-7; D may match TRBD1 or TRBD2 (5 bases each). The CDR3 is made up of 15 amino acids. V lost 7 bases and J 2 bases, leaving 18 bases between the germline ends. The germline V gene encodes CDR1 MNHEY and CDR2 SVGEGT.

This clonotype was counted only a few times. The V gene is TRBV6-1, the J gene TRBJ1-3; D is perhaps TRBD1 (6 bases). Germline V gene lookup returns CDR1 MNHNS and CDR2 SASEGT. This CDR3 spans 14 amino acids. The V gene lost 6 bases and the J gene lost 1 base, with 10 bases spanning the gap. The CDR3 nucleotides are TGTGCCAGCAGAGAAAGGGGGTCTGGAAACACCATATATTTT. Its protein product is CASRERGSGNTIYF.

This chain connects TRBV19 to TRBJ1-2, with TRBD1 identical over 8 bases. This CDR3 has 15 residues. V lost 7 bases to trimming and J lost 7 bases; unmatched junction nucleotides: 14. Looked up from germline, CDR1 is LNHDA and CDR2 is SQIVND (reference sequence). CDR3 region: CASMKGQGTVGGYTF. The CDR3 DNA reads TGTGCCAGTATGAAAGGACAGGGAACAGTGGGTGGCTACACCTTC.

There are many counts of this clonotype. CDR3 residues: CATSARRGPSYEQYF. CDR3 bases: TGTGCCACCAGTGCTCGGAGGGGGCCCTCCTACGAGCAGTACTTC. The rearrangement uses TRBV24-1 and TRBJ2-7; a possible D gene is TRBD1 (7 bases). Germline CDR1 is KGHDR and CDR2 is SFDVKD. This CDR3 is 15 amino acids long. V lost 5 bases, J lost 0 bases, and 13 bases lay in between.

This clonotype was seen many times. The chain employs TRBV7-2 and TRBJ2-7; D unresolved. Trimming shortened V by 5 bases and J by 2 bases, and 7 bases separated the two germline ends. This CDR3 is 12 amino acids long. Looked up from germline, CDR1 is SGHTA and CDR2 is FQGNSA. CDR3 sequence (DNA): TGTGCCAGCAGCGACACCCCCTACGAGCAGTACTTC. It is translated as CASSDTPYEQYF.

V and J are TRBV3-1 and TRBJ2-5, with 14 bases aligning to TRBD2. CDR1 is LGHDT, CDR2 YNNKEL, per germline (reference sequence). The CDR3 is 15 residues long. Trimming removed 8 bases from V and 3 bases from J; junction bases left unmatched: 5. The CDR3 is CASGGLAGAKETQYF. The CDR3 DNA sequence: TGTGCCAGCGGGGGACTAGCGGGGGCCAAAGAGACCCAGTACTTC.

This clonotype was observed many times. The CDR3 sequence is CASSWTSGETQYF. Written as DNA, the CDR3 is TGTGCCAGCAGTTGGACAAGTGGAGAGACCCAGTACTTC. The chain carries TRBV28 and TRBJ2-5; a possible D gene is TRBD1 (5 bases). This CDR3 region has 13 residues. V lost 4 bases, J lost 4 bases, and 10 bases lay in between. Germline-derived CDR1 and CDR2 are MDHEN and SYDVKM.

Ten or more counts support this clonotype. V is TRBV6-1 and J is TRBJ1-2; no clear D. This CDR3 contains 10 residues. Germline CDR1 is MNHNS and CDR2 is SASEGT. V was pared by 5 bases and J by 6 bases, with 4 bases between. The CDR3 loop reads CASSRDGYTF. The CDR3 region has the DNA TGTGCCAGCAGTCGGGATGGCTACACCTTC.

The CDR3 DNA reads as TGCGCCAGCAGCCCCCAGATGAAGGGGTGGAGCTATGGCTACACCTTC. Its protein product is CASSPQMKGWSYGYTF. V usage is TRBV4-1 and J usage is TRBJ1-2; D possibly corresponds to TRBD1 (5 bases). The length of the CDR3 is 16 residues. The V and J ends lost 4 bases and 4 bases respectively, with 19 bases between them. From germline, CDR1 is MGHRA and CDR2 YSYEKL.